The clone carrying this TCR beta chain was recorded at least ten times. The target antigen is unknown. These data are taken from a study of T cell repertoires in cytomegalovirus infection. Study information: Matching HLA type, along with CMV infection, was indicated by public TCR beta signatures. Study results and caveats: The ex vivo response showed dominance by HLA-C-restricted CMV-specific TCR beta clonotypes. Summed frequency of public TCR beta families distinguished CMV carriers with the relevant HLA.

This CDR3 contains 16 residues. Germline CDR1 and CDR2: SGHAT and FQNNGV. The V and J ends lost 5 bases and 1 base, in that order; junction bases with no gene match: 8. TCRdb re-derived calls from the reads in MiXCR, one entry per CDR3 protein. The sample lists over 300,000 distinct CDR3 sequences; more than 9% were seen once. Sequences were obtained from PBMCs. The clonotype originates from a human donor in good health (CMV status not recorded). Some clones in this sample may be carry-over from other donors' samples. V usage is TRBV11-2 and J usage is TRBJ2-7, with TRBD1 matching 10 bases. The DNA of the CDR3 is TGTGCCAGCAGCCCCCGGACAGGGGGTTTGTCCTACGAGCAGTACTTC. Translating gives CASSPRTGGLSYEQYF.